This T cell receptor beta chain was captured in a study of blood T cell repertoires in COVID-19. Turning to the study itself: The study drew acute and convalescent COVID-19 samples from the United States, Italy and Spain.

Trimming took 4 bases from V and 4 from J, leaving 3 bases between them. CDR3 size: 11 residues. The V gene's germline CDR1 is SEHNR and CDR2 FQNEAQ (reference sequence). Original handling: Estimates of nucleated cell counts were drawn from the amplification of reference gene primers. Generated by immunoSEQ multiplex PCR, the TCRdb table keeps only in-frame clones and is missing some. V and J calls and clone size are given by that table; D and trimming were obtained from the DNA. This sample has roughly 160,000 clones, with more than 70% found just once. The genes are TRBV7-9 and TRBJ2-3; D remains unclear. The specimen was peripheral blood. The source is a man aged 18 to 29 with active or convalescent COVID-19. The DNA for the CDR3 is TGTGCCAGCAGCTCGGCAGATACGCAGTATTTT. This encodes CASSSADTQYF.